This T cell receptor (beta chain) was identified in a study of blood T cells in healthy people across ages. The second PCR ran about 6 to 11 cycles with a sample-barcoded 5' primer and J-beta primers. Each CDR3 protein is one row after TCRdb ran MiXCR on the 5' RACE reads. The table shows around 820,000 distinct CDR3 sequences, with 20% to 25% occurring only once. V trimming: 6 bases; J trimming: 4 bases; junction bases outside the gene matches: 15. Germline V gene data show CDR1 as DFQATT and CDR2 as SNEGSKA (reference sequence). This CDR3 spans 16 amino acids. Findings and caveats of the study: There was a strong correlation between TCR beta diversity and naive T cell percentage.

This clonotype was found a few times. Its antigen is still unknown. These data were likewise used in another study, on T cells of mothers and their children. In that study: Thymic selection, a shaping force on TCR recombination output, acts similarly in related and unrelated pairs.

This TCR came from a boy aged 5-17 years in good health. V gene TRBV20-1 combines with J gene TRBJ2-3, with 8 bases that match TRBD2. Material for sequencing was blood. The CDR3 DNA follows: TGCAGTGCGGATCAACTAGCGGACGCTAGCCCAGATACGCAGTATTTT. Its translation is CSADQLADASPDTQYF.